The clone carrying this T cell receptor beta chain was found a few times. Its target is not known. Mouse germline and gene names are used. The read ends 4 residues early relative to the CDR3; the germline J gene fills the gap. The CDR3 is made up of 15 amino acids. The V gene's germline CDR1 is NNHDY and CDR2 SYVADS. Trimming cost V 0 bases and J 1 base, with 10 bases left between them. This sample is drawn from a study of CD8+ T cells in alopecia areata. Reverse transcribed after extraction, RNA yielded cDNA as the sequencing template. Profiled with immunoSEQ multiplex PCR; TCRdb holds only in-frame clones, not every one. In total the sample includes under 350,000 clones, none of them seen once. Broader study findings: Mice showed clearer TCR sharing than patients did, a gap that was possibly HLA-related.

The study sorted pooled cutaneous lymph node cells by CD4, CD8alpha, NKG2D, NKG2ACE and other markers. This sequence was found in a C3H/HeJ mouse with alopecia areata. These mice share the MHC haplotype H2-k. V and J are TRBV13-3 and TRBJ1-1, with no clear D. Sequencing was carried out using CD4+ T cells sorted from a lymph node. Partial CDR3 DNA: TGTGCCAGCAGTGATGTGGGGATGGGAAACACA. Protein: CASSDVGMGNT. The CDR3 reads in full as CASSDVGMGNTEVFF.